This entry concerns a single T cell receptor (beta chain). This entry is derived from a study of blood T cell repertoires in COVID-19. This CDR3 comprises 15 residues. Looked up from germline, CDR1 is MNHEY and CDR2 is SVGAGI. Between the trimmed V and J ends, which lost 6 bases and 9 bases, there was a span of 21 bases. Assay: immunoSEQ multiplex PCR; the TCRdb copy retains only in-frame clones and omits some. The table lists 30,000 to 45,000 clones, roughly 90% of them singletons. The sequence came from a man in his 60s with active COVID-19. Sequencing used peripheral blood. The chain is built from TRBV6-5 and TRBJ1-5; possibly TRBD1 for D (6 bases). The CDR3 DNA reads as TGTGCCAGCAGCCCACGGGCCGAAGGGGGTCGGCCCCAGCATTTT. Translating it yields CASSPRAEGGRPQHF.